These 30 T cell receptor beta chains were all obtained from the same sample, sequenced in a study of T cell changes during pregnancy in multiple sclerosis. Assay: immunoSEQ multiplex PCR; the TCRdb copy retains only in-frame clones and omits some. The repertoire holds around 60,000 clones, with around 90% as singletons. The sample here was peripheral blood, taken in the third trimester of pregnancy. The receptors shown here come from a female donor in good health, enrolled as a control in a pregnancy study.

This clone was counted a single time. The chain is built from TRBV5-1 and TRBJ2-7; 10 bases align to TRBD2. Germline V gene sequence: CDR1 SGHRS, CDR2 YFSETQ. V dropped 3 bases and J dropped 7; count of bases not matched to a gene: 7. The CDR3 loop spans 14 amino acids. In DNA form, the CDR3 reads TGCGCCAGCAGCTCTCTAGCGGGAGTGGGTGAGCAGTACTTC. Translation: CASSSLAGVGEQYF.

This chain uses TRBV18 with TRBJ2-1, with D possibly being TRBD2 (5 bases). The CDR3 is 14 amino acids. The germline CDR1 and CDR2 sequences are KGHSH and LQKENI. The V end was cut by 9 bases, the J end by 0 bases, with 12 bases between. The CDR3 sequence is CASSEASSYNEQFF. The CDR3 DNA reads as TGTGCCAGTAGCGAAGCGAGCTCCTACAATGAGCAGTTCTTC.

The chain carries TRBV7-2 and TRBJ2-1; the match to TRBD2 covers 7 bases. J gave up 2 bases and V 3 bases, and 10 bases lay outside the gene matches. This CDR3 has 17 residues. In germline, CDR1 is SGHTA, CDR2 FQGNSA. The CDR3 region has the DNA TGTGCCAGCAGCTTTGTGAGCGGGGCCGTTACCTACAATGAGCAGTTCTTC. Amino acid sequence: CASSFVSGAVTYNEQFF.

In its sample, this clone was seen once. The CDR3 spells CASSKRAGASVYEQYF. The CDR3 region has the DNA TGTGCCAGCAGCAAAAGGGCGGGGGCATCGGTATACGAGCAGTACTTC. The rearrangement joins TRBV28 to TRBJ2-7; maybe TRBD2 (7 bases). CDR1 and CDR2 from the germline V gene are MDHEN and SYDVKM. This CDR3 comprises 16 residues. Trimming cost V 6 bases and J 4 bases, with 22 bases left between them.

This chain joins TRBV29-1 and TRBJ1-3, with unresolved D. V was clipped by 1 base and J by 0 bases, with 4 bases between them. From germline, CDR1 is SQVTM and CDR2 ANQGSEA. This CDR3 comprises 13 residues. The CDR3 DNA follows: TGCAGCGTTGAAGCCAACTCTGGAAACACCATATATTTT. Translating gives CSVEANSGNTIYF. Full variable domain (outside the CDR3, taken from reference TRBV29-1 and TRBJ1-3): SAVISQKPSRDICQRGTSLTIQCQVDSQVTMMFWYRQQPGQSLTLIATANQGSEATYESGFVIDKFPISRPNLTFSTLTVSNMSPEDSSIYLCSVEANSGNTIYFGEGSWLTVV.

The CDR3 loop reads CASSRVMATVLAQGYTF. The DNA for the CDR3 is TGTGCCAGCAGCCGTGTAATGGCGACAGTGCTGGCCCAAGGCTACACCTTC. The chain has TRBV7-2 and TRBJ1-2, with a weak D call TRBD1 (5 bases). CDR3 length equals 17 residues. V was trimmed by 5 bases and J by 8 bases, leaving 27 bases between them. The germline gives CDR1 SGHTA, CDR2 FQGNSA.

The chain joins TRBV6-6 to TRBJ1-1, with 7 bases matching TRBD1. V lost 0 bases, J lost 4 bases, and 8 bases stayed unmatched. The CDR3 consists of 16 residues. CDR1 and CDR2 from the germline V gene are MNHNY and SVGAGI (reference sequence). This chain's CDR3 is CASSYSQDRKGTEAFF. CDR3 sequence (DNA): TGTGCCAGCAGTTACTCTCAGGACAGGAAGGGCACTGAAGCTTTCTTT.

V gene TRBV6-1 combines with J gene TRBJ2-7, with D perhaps TRBD2 (6 bases). CDR1 and CDR2 (germline): MNHNS, SASEGT. The CDR3 is 15 residues long. V lost 4 bases, J lost 3 bases, and 16 bases lay in between. The CDR3 sequence: CASSVNRDSIYEQYF. The CDR3 nucleotides are TGTGCCAGCAGTGTTAACCGGGACTCTATCTACGAGCAGTACTTC.

The chain combines TRBV11-2 with TRBJ2-7, with 10 bases matching TRBD2. The CDR3 runs 18 residues. The germline V gene encodes CDR1 SGHAT and CDR2 FQNNGV. Trimming removed 5 bases from V and 0 bases from J; junction bases left unmatched: 13. DNA for the CDR3: TGTGCCAGCAGCATAAACCCTTCTAGCGGGGGAAGCTCCTACGAGCAGTACTTC. Its protein is CASSINPSSGGSSYEQYF. The variable domain in full, completed from reference TRBV11-2 and TRBJ2-7, reads EAGVAQSPRYKIIEKRQSVAFWCNPISGHATLYWYQQILGQGPKLLIQFQNNGVVDDSQLPKDRFSAERLKGVDSTLKIQPAKLEDSAVYLCASSINPSSGGSSYEQYFGPGTRLTVT.

The chain is built from TRBV7-2 and TRBJ1-6, with 8 positions matching TRBD1. Trimming removed 5 bases from V and 3 bases from J; junction bases left unmatched: 3. Germline loops: CDR1 SGHTA, CDR2 FQGNSA. The CDR3 sequence is 15 residues long. CDR3 protein: CASSPGQGYNSPLHF. For the CDR3, the DNA is TGTGCCAGCAGCCCTGGACAGGGCTATAATTCACCCCTCCACTTT.

J is TRBJ1-5 and V is TRBV5-6, with D hard to call. V dropped 4 bases and J dropped 6 bases, with 11 bases sitting between them. The V gene's germline CDR1 is SGHDT and CDR2 YYEEEE. The CDR3 totals 13 residues. CDR3 bases: TGTGCCAGCAGCGCCGGCGGAACTCAGCCCCAGCATTTT. Protein product: CASSAGGTQPQHF.

V gene TRBV4-3 combines with J gene TRBJ1-1; D possibly corresponds to TRBD1 (6 bases). The CDR3 contains 14 residues. V shed 7 bases and J shed 9 bases, with 21 bases lying between them. Per the germline V gene, CDR1 is LGHNA and CDR2 is YSLEER. The CDR3 sequence: CASTQSGGRVKAFF. DNA of the CDR3: TGCGCCAGCACCCAGTCCGGGGGGCGCGTGAAAGCTTTCTTT.

V usage is TRBV7-2 and J usage is TRBJ2-7; TRBD1 aligns across 10 bases. The ends lost 5 bases at V and 1 base at J; junction bases unmatched: 2. The CDR3 length is 14 residues. Per the germline V gene, CDR1 is SGHTA and CDR2 is FQGNSA. The CDR3: CASSRDRGSYEQYF. The DNA of the CDR3 is TGTGCCAGCAGCCGGGACAGGGGTTCCTACGAGCAGTACTTC.

This clone occurred once. The gene calls are TRBV6-6 and TRBJ1-2, with 8 bases matching TRBD1. This CDR3 region has 15 residues. Germline values: CDR1 MNHNY, CDR2 SVGAGI (reference sequence). Trimming took 5 bases from V and 8 from J; bases not matched to a gene: 13. The CDR3 coding sequence is TGTGCCAGCAGTCCTAGGGGGACAGGCCGCGTAGGCTACACCTTC. It encodes CASSPRGTGRVGYTF.

This chain uses TRBV30 with TRBJ2-3; D perhaps matches TRBD2 (5 bases). The CDR3 has 13 amino acids. The V end was cut by 8 bases, the J end by 1 base, with 13 bases between. Germline values: CDR1 GTSNPN, CDR2 SVGIG (reference sequence). The CDR3 here is CARAWGGTDTQYF. CDR3 sequence (DNA): TGTGCCCGTGCTTGGGGAGGCACAGATACGCAGTATTTT.

This sequence joins TRBV18 and TRBJ2-6; D uncertain. V was cut by 1 base and J by 0 bases, with 10 bases left in between. The CDR3 is 17 amino acids. Germline V gives CDR1 KGHSH, CDR2 LQKENI. The CDR3 DNA reads as TGTGCCAGCTCACCACAAAGAGTTGTCTCTGGGGCCAACGTCCTGACTTTC. Amino acids: CASSPQRVVSGANVLTF.

The chain joins TRBV7-2 to TRBJ1-5; no firm D call. V was shortened by 1 base and J by 6 bases, with 16 bases between the two germline ends. The CDR3 consists of 16 residues. Looked up from germline, CDR1 is SGHTA and CDR2 is FQGNSA. CDR3 sequence (DNA): TGTGCCAGCAGCTTAGAAGGGTGGGCTCGGGGTCAGCCCCAGCATTTT. Translated, it gives CASSLEGWARGQPQHF.

The V and J genes are TRBV5-6 and TRBJ1-5; weak D call: TRBD1 (6 bases). V lost 3 bases, J lost 6 bases, and 13 bases lay in between. Germline-derived CDR1 and CDR2 are SGHDT and YYEEEE. The CDR3 has 14 amino acids. The CDR3 DNA follows: TGTGCCAGCAGCTCAATACAGGGAAGTCAGCCCCAGCATTTT. Its protein is CASSSIQGSQPQHF.

The rearrangement joins TRBV28 to TRBJ2-7; TRBD2 aligns across 13 bases. CDR1 and CDR2 from the germline V gene are MDHEN and SYDVKM. After removal of 6 bases from V and 2 bases from J, the junction contained 7 bases not matched to a gene. The CDR3 contains 16 residues. CDR3 in DNA: TGTGCCAGCAGCCTAATACTAGCGGGAGGGCCCTACGAGCAGTACTTC. Translated, it gives CASSLILAGGPYEQYF.

The count of this clone is one. The chain has TRBV5-1 and TRBJ1-1, with D maybe TRBD1 (6 bases). The V gene lost 3 bases and the J gene lost 3 bases, with 24 bases spanning the gap. Germline V gene lookup returns CDR1 SGHRS and CDR2 YFSETQ. The CDR3 contains 18 residues. The CDR3, as DNA: TGCGCCAGCAGCTGGGGGCCAGGGGAGGGGTATACGGACACTGAAGCTTTCTTT. The encoded protein is CASSWGPGEGYTDTEAFF.

The V gene is TRBV5-1, the J gene TRBJ1-2; D perhaps matches TRBD1 (5 bases). The V gene lost 1 base and the J gene lost 1 base, with 14 bases spanning the gap. The CDR3 extends over 16 amino acids. Germline loops: CDR1 SGHRS, CDR2 YFSETQ. The CDR3 nucleotides are TGCGCCAGCAGCTTGTATTACCAGGGTAATAACTATGGCTACACCTTC. This gives the protein CASSLYYQGNNYGYTF. Looking up the rest from reference TRBV5-1 and TRBJ1-2 gives the full variable domain: KAGVTQTPRYLIKTRGQQVTLSCSPISGHRSVSWYQQTPGQGLQFLFEYFSETQRNKGNFPGRFSGRQFSNSRSEMNVSTLELGDSALYLCASSLYYQGNNYGYTFGSGTRLTVV.

The chain joins TRBV27 to TRBJ2-5; the match to TRBD1 covers 10 bases. J gave up 5 bases and V 6 bases, and 3 bases lay outside the gene matches. The CDR3 extends over 13 amino acids. Germline CDR1 MNHEY, CDR2 SMNVEV (reference sequence). CDR3 residues: CASSRQGAETQYF. CDR3 sequence (DNA): TGTGCCAGCAGCAGACAGGGGGCGGAGACCCAGTACTTC.

The chain couples TRBV5-1 to TRBJ2-7; 9 bases are shared with TRBD1. Germline V CDR1 and CDR2: SGHRS, YFSETQ. CDR3 length: 15 amino acids. J was trimmed by 5 bases and V by 4 bases; bases with no gene match: 10. CDR3 sequence reads: CASSITGTGFDEQYF. CDR3 DNA sequence: TGCGCCAGCAGCATCACCGGGACAGGGTTCGACGAGCAGTACTTC. The whole variable domain, filled in from reference TRBV5-1 and TRBJ2-7, reads KAGVTQTPRYLIKTRGQQVTLSCSPISGHRSVSWYQQTPGQGLQFLFEYFSETQRNKGNFPGRFSGRQFSNSRSEMNVSTLELGDSALYLCASSITGTGFDEQYFGPGTRLTVT.

The chain combines TRBV10-3 with TRBJ2-2; 9 positions match TRBD1. The germline V gene encodes CDR1 ENHRY and CDR2 SYGVKD. Trimming took 6 bases from V and 11 from J; bases not matched to a gene: 7. CDR3 length: 13 amino acids. CDR3 nucleotides: TGTGCCATCAGGTCCCGGGACAGGGACGAGCTGTTTTTT. This gives the protein CAIRSRDRDELFF.

V usage is TRBV28 and J usage is TRBJ1-1; 8 positions match TRBD1. This CDR3 has 15 amino acids. CDR1 MDHEN and CDR2 SYDVKM come from the germline V gene. J lost 3 bases, V lost 3 bases, and 6 bases had no gene match. CDR3 in DNA: TGTGCCAGCAGTTTGGATTTGGACAGGGACACTGAAGCTTTCTTT. This translates into CASSLDLDRDTEAFF.

The rearrangement links TRBV28 to TRBJ2-3; D gene ambiguous. CDR1 is MDHEN, CDR2 SYDVKM, per germline. The CDR3 is 12 amino acids. Trimming cost V 5 bases and J 4 bases, with 7 bases left between them. The CDR3 nucleotides read TGTGCCAGCAGTAATCCGGCAGATACGCAGTATTTT. It codes for CASSNPADTQYF.

The chain carries TRBV27 and TRBJ2-2, with 8 nucleotides matching TRBD2. Germline assignment: CDR1 MNHEY and CDR2 SMNVEV (reference sequence). CDR3 size: 15 residues. J lost 4 bases, V lost 6 bases, and 7 bases had no gene match. The CDR3 nucleotides are TGTGCCAGCAGCAAACTAGCGGTCCGCACCGGGGAGCTGTTTTTT. This sequence encodes CASSKLAVRTGELFF.

The chain has TRBV4-2 and TRBJ2-1, with 7 bases identical to TRBD2. This CDR3 is built from 19 residues. After removal of 2 bases from V and 8 bases from J, the junction contained 21 bases not matched to a gene. Germline CDR1 and CDR2: LGHNA and YNFKEQ. The CDR3 sequence is CASSQLTSVGILPNDEQFF. In DNA form, the CDR3 reads TGTGCCAGCAGCCAACTCACTAGCGTGGGAATCCTGCCGAATGATGAGCAGTTCTTC.

The rearrangement joins TRBV10-3 to TRBJ2-7; 10 bases fit TRBD1. V gave up 5 bases and J gave up 3 bases; unmatched junction bases: 10. This CDR3 region has 16 residues. Looked up from germline, CDR1 is ENHRY and CDR2 is SYGVKD. CDR3 sequence reads: CAISKGGQGRDYEQYF. The CDR3 nucleotides read TGTGCCATCAGTAAGGGGGGACAGGGGCGAGACTACGAGCAGTACTTC.

The V gene is TRBV4-1, the J gene TRBJ2-5; D may be TRBD2 (6 bases). Trimming left V 0 bases short and J 4 bases short, with 9 bases between. Per germline, CDR1 MGHRA and CDR2 YSYEKL. This CDR3 region has 14 residues. CDR3 nucleotide sequence: TGCGCCAGCAGCCAAGAGGAGGGGCGAGAGACCCAGTACTTC. It yields the protein CASSQEEGRETQYF.